The sequence of this TCR beta chain was determined in a study of T cells in Graves' hyperthyroidism and ophthalmopathy. Findings of the study overall: Ophthalmopathy got predicted by the model a median around 6.8 months before its onset.

This clonotype was seen many times. Its specificity is unknown. Amplification yielded TCR beta CDR3 regions, with RNA transcripts as the source. The HTBI primer set served for first-round RT-PCR of the TCR CDR3. MiXCR, run by TCRdb on the multiplex PCR reads, gives a single entry per CDR3 protein. The sample includes about 610,000 distinct CDR3 sequences, roughly 14% of them seen just once. Each person with ophthalmopathy scored at least 3 on the Clinical Activity Score, reached NOSPECS grade 4 or higher, and had been ill under 3 months. Patients having uncontrolled infection, another autoimmune disease, pregnancy or lactation were not included. The sample was blood. The TCR originated in a woman aged 40 to 55 with Graves' ophthalmopathy.

The CDR3 spells CASSPTSPGELFF. CDR3 DNA sequence: TGTGCCAGCAGCCCCACTAGTCCCGGGGAGCTGTTTTTT. The J gene is TRBJ2-2, the V gene TRBV7-9; possible D gene TRBD2, 5 bases. V lost 5 bases and J lost 6, with 10 bases in between. The CDR3 is 13 residues long. Germline CDR1 SEHNR, CDR2 FQNEAQ (reference sequence).